A single sample gave rise to the 8 T cell receptor beta chains below, sequenced in a study of blood T cell repertoires in COVID-19. Clones were sequenced by immunoSEQ multiplex PCR, and TCRdb holds only the in-frame ones, with some missing. The table shows about 100,000 clones, with around 84% occurring only once. The sequencing sample was made of peripheral blood. The receptors shown here come from a human donor in a cohort sampled during active COVID-19.

J is TRBJ1-2 and V is TRBV9; perhaps TRBD1 as D (6 bases). From germline, CDR1 is SGDLS and CDR2 YYNGEE. The CDR3 is made up of 15 amino acids. The V end lost 4 bases, the J end lost 2 bases, and 15 bases lay between the germline ends. This CDR3 reads CASSSPHGQNYGYTF. Written as DNA, the CDR3 is TGTGCCAGCAGCTCTCCCCACGGACAGAACTATGGCTACACCTTC.

The V call is TRBV18, the J call TRBJ1-5; unclear D gene. The CDR3 extends over 17 amino acids. Germline assignment: CDR1 KGHSH and CDR2 LQKENI. The V end was cut by 8 bases, the J end by 0 bases, with 20 bases between. The CDR3 DNA follows: TGTGCCAGCCGGCACAGCCATCCTCACCATAGCAATCAGCCCCAGCATTTT. Its protein product is CASRHSHPHHSNQPQHF.

The chain combines TRBV11-2 with TRBJ1-4, with D unclear. V was clipped by 3 bases and J by 5 bases, with 7 bases between them. The germline CDR1 and CDR2 sequences are SGHAT and FQNNGV. CDR3 length: 13 amino acids. The CDR3 loop reads CASSLKRNEKLFF. The CDR3 DNA follows: TGTGCCAGCAGCTTGAAGAGAAATGAAAAACTGTTTTTT.

The chain joins TRBV6-2 or TRBV6-3 to TRBJ2-5, with 9 nucleotides matching TRBD1. V was pared by 0 bases and J by 3 bases, with 8 bases of the junction left unmatched. Per germline, CDR1 MNHEY and CDR2 SVGEGT. CDR3 length: 17 residues. The CDR3: CASSYSNMGQGKETQYF. The CDR3 bases are TGTGCCAGCAGTTACTCGAATATGGGACAGGGCAAAGAGACCCAGTACTTC.

The chain couples TRBV4-1 to TRBJ2-2; a weak D match, TRBD1 (5 bases). The CDR3 spans 14 residues. Trimming left V 0 bases short and J 4 bases short, with 6 bases between. The germline gives CDR1 MGHRA, CDR2 YSYEKL. The chain's CDR3 is CASSQDRATGELFF. DNA of the CDR3: TGCGCCAGCAGCCAAGACAGGGCCACCGGGGAGCTGTTTTTT.

The chain carries TRBV27 and TRBJ2-7; TRBD2 is a possible D gene (5 bases). V was trimmed by 4 bases and J by 0 bases, leaving 7 bases between them. This CDR3 is 13 amino acids long. Germline V lookup: CDR1 MNHEY, CDR2 SMNVEV (reference sequence). Written as DNA, the CDR3 is TGTGCCAGCAGTTCCACTAGCTCCTACGAGCAGTACTTC. This translates into CASSSTSSYEQYF.

The chain combines TRBV19 with TRBJ1-1; D is uncertain. The CDR3 extends over 13 amino acids. Trimming removed 5 bases from V and 6 bases from J, with 13 bases in between. Germline V gene sequence: CDR1 LNHDA, CDR2 SQIVND (reference sequence). CDR3 sequence reads: CASSSAGRPEAFF. For the CDR3, the DNA is TGTGCCAGTAGTTCGGCGGGTCGGCCTGAAGCTTTCTTT.

CDR3 in DNA: TGTGCCAGCAGTACATATACAGGGCCCGATGAGCAGTTCTTC. As protein: CASSTYTGPDEQFF. The chain joins TRBV6-5 to TRBJ2-1; D possibly corresponds to TRBD1 (6 bases). Trimming removed 5 bases at V and 8 bases at J, with 16 bases between. Germline CDR1 MNHEY, CDR2 SVGAGI. This CDR3 spans 14 amino acids.